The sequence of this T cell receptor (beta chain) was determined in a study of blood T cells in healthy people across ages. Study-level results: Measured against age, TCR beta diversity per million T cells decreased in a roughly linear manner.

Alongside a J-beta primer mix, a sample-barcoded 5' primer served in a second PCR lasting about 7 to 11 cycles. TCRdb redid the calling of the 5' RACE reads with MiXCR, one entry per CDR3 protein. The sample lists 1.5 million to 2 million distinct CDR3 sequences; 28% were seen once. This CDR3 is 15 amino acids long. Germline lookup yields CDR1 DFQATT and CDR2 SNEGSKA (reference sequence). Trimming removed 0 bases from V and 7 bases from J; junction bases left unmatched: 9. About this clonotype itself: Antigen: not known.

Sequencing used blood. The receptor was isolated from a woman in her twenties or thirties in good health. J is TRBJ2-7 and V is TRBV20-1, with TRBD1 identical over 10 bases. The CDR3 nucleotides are TGCAGTGCTAGAGACCCGTTGGGGACAGGGGATGAGCAGTACTTC. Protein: CSARDPLGTGDEQYF.